Listed here is a single T cell receptor beta chain. Using immunoSEQ multiplex PCR, the repertoire was profiled, and TCRdb retains in-frame clones only, with some absent. Here the sample spans roughly 120,000 clones, around 92% being singletons. These data are taken from a study of CD4+ T cells in melanoma. Losses at the gene ends were 4 bases for V and 2 bases for J; bases not matched to a gene: 6. This CDR3 is built from 16 residues. In germline, CDR1 is MDHEN, CDR2 SYDVKM. The chain combines TRBV28 with TRBJ2-5; 11 bases agree with TRBD2. This clonotype was sampled from a human donor with melanoma. Sequenced: peripheral blood. CDR3 nucleotide sequence: TGTGCCAGCAGTTCCCAGCGACTAGCGGGACAAGAGACCCAGTACTTC. It translates to CASSSQRLAGQETQYF.